This TCR beta chain emerged from a study of naive and memory T cell subsets. Findings and limits, study-wide: More TCRs at tuberculin sites were read as hypersensitivity T cell infiltration. Far more TCRs reportedly came from tuberculin skin test site biopsies.

V dropped 4 bases and J dropped 5 bases, with 14 bases sitting between them. The CDR3 length is 15 residues. Ligated cDNA underwent four rounds of PCR with nested alpha and beta constant region primers and SP2. Blood and skin TCR RNA was reverse transcribed with alpha and beta constant primers. TCRdb processed the UMI-ligation and nested PCR reads anew with MiXCR; each CDR3 protein has one entry. The repertoire holds roughly 36,000 distinct CDR3 sequences, with approximately 11% as singletons. This sample's treatment: skin biopsy from PPD injection site in Mantoux-positive individual. An oligonucleotide containing a UMI was ligated to the 3' end of TCR cDNA. This clonotype appeared many times. Its antigen remains unknown.

The rearrangement joins TRBV12-3 or TRBV12-4 to TRBJ2-2; TRBD1 might be the D (6 bases). The source material was skin, sampled from a tuberculin skin test site. The TCR sequence derives from an adult in good health. CDR3 in amino acids: CASSSRQAYTGELFF. For the CDR3, the DNA is TGTGCCAGCAGTTCCCGACAGGCTTATACCGGGGAGCTGTTTTTT.